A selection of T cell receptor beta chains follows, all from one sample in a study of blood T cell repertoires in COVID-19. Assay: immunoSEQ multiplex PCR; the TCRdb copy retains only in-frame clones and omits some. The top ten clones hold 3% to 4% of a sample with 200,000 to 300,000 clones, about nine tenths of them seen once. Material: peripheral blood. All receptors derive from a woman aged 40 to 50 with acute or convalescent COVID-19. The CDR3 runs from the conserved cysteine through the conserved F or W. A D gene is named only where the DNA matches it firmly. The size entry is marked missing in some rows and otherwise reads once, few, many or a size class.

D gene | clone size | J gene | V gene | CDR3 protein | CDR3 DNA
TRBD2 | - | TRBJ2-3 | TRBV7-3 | CASSFQPAGRGTDTQYF | TGTGCCAGCAGCTTCCAACCAGCGGGGAGGGGTACAGATACGCAGTATTTT
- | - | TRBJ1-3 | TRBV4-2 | CASSQASGALSGNTIYF | TGTGCCAGCAGCCAAGCCTCAGGGGCCCTCTCTGGAAACACCATATATTTT
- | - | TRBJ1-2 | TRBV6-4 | CASSGEQGFGYTF | TGTGCCAGCAGTGGAGAGCAGGGATTTGGCTACACCTTC
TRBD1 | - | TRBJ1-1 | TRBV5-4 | CASSSRNRGSTEAFF | TGTGCCAGCAGCTCAAGGAACAGGGGAAGCACTGAAGCTTTCTTT
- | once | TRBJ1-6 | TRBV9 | CASSVEAGRRNSPLHF | TGTGCCAGCAGCGTAGAGGCTGGCAGGCGTAATTCACCCCTCCACTTT
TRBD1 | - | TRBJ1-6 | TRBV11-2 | CASSPGTGYNSPLHF | TGTGCCAGCAGCCCGGGGACAGGCTATAATTCACCCCTCCACTTT
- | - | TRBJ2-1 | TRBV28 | CASSLVVGYNEQFF | TGTGCCAGCAGTTTAGTAGTCGGGTACAATGAGCAGTTCTTC
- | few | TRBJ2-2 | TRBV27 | CASSLRRNTGELFF | TGTGCCAGCAGTTTGCGGAGGAACACCGGGGAGCTGTTTTTT
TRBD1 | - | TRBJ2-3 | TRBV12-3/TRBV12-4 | CASSTGVRDTQYF | TGTGCCAGCAGCACAGGGGTCCGAGATACGCAGTATTTT
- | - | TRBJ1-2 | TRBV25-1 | CASSAGLSGRGYTF | TGTGCCAGCAGTGCAGGACTGTCGGGTAGGGGCTACACCTTC
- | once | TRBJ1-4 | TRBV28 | CASTSEGSGEKLFF | TGTGCCAGCACCTCCGAAGGGAGTGGCGAAAAACTGTTTTTT
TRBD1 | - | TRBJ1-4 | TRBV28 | CASSSARTGRVGEKLFF | TGTGCCAGCAGTTCCGCCCGGACAGGGCGGGTGGGAGAAAAACTGTTTTTT
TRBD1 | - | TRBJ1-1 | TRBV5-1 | CASSGTGQGSTEAFF | TGCGCCAGCAGCGGGACGGGACAGGGGAGCACTGAAGCTTTCTTT
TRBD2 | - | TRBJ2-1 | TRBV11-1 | CASSLGTRTYNEQFF | TGTGCCAGCAGCTTGGGGACTAGGACCTACAATGAGCAGTTCTTC
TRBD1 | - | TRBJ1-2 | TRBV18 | CASSPTDRGAHGYTF | TGTGCCAGCTCACCAACGGACAGGGGAGCGCATGGCTACACCTTC
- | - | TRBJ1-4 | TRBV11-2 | CASSSRGGTTAINEKLFF | TGTGCCAGCAGCTCTCGAGGCGGGACGACTGCTATTAATGAAAAACTGTTTTTT
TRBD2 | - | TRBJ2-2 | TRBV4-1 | CASSQAGLAGVELFF | TGCGCCAGCAGCCAAGCTGGCCTAGCGGGGGTGGAGCTGTTTTTT
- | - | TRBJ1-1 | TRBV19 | CASSIGGRNTEAFF | TGTGCCAGTAGTATAGGTGGTAGGAACACTGAAGCTTTCTTT
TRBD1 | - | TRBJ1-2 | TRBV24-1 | CATSDPSTGFYGYTF | TGTGCCACCAGTGACCCCTCGACAGGGTTCTATGGCTACACCTTC
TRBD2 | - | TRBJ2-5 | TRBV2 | CASQRGGYETQYF | TGTGCCAGCCAACGGGGGGGCTATGAGACCCAGTACTTC
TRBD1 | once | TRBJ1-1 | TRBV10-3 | CAISAPDRGNTEAFF | TGTGCCATCAGCGCTCCCGACAGGGGCAACACTGAAGCTTTCTTT
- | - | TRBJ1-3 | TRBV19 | CASSLTPGVRGNTIYF | TGTGCCAGTAGTTTGACGCCAGGGGTCCGCGGAAACACCATATATTTT
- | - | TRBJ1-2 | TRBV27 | CASSSRTPSNYGYTF | TGTGCCAGCAGTTCTAGGACACCATCTAACTATGGCTACACCTTC
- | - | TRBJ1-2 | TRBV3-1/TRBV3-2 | CASSQIQTGSIYGYTF | TGTGCCAGCAGCCAAATCCAGACAGGCTCCATTTATGGCTACACCTTC
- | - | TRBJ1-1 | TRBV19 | CASSTRGQNTEAFF | TGTGCCAGTAGTACTCGGGGACAGAACACTGAAGCTTTCTTT
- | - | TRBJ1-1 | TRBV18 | CASAADITSTEAFF | TGTGCCAGCGCCGCCGACATTACCAGCACTGAAGCTTTCTTT
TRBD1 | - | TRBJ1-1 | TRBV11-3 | CASSSGQGNTEAFF | TGTGCCAGCAGCTCGGGACAGGGGAACACTGAAGCTTTCTTT
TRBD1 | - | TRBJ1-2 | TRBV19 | CASSRQGRGLYGYTF | TGTGCCAGTAGCCGACAGGGACGGGGCCTCTATGGCTACACCTTC
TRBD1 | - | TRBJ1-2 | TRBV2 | CASSEDRFNYGYTF | TGTGCCAGCAGTGAGGACAGGTTTAACTATGGCTACACCTTC
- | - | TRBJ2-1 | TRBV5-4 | CASSFSRGGSYNEQFF | TGTGCCAGCAGCTTCTCGCGGGGAGGCTCCTACAATGAGCAGTTCTTC
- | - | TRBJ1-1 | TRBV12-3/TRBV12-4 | CASSPGTPEAFF | TGTGCCAGCAGTCCCGGGACACCTGAAGCTTTCTTT
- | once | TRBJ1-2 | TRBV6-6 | CASSYMGREEGYTF | TGTGCCAGCAGTTACATGGGTAGAGAGGAGGGCTACACCTTC
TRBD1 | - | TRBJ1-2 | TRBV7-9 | CASSFTGTANYGYTF | TGTGCCAGCAGCTTTACCGGGACAGCTAACTATGGCTACACCTTC
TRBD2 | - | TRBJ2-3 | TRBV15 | CATSRGGTSGGPSTDTQYF | TGTGCCACCAGCAGAGGTGGGACTAGCGGGGGGCCTAGCACAGATACGCAGTATTTT
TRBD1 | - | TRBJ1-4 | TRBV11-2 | CASSLGQTEKLFF | TGTGCCAGCAGCTTGGGACAGACTGAAAAACTGTTTTTT
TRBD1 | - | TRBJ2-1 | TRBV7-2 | CASSLRPGQGYEQFF | TGTGCCAGCAGCTTAAGGCCGGGACAGGGATATGAGCAGTTCTTC
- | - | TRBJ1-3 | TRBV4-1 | CASSQVTGHSGNTIYF | TGCGCCAGCAGCCAAGTGACAGGACATAGTGGAAACACCATATATTTT
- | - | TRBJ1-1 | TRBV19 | CASTISKWAKAFF | TGTGCCAGTACCATCTCGAAGTGGGCGAAAGCTTTCTTT
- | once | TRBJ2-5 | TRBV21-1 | CASSKEGGTGSHQETQYF | TGTGCCAGCAGCAAAGAGGGGGGGACAGGGTCCCACCAAGAGACCCAGTACTTC
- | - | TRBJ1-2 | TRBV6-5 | CASRVDMIYGYTF | TGTGCCAGCAGGGTCGACATGATCTATGGCTACACCTTC
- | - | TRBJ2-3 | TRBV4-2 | CASSQDQGDTQYF | TGTGCCAGCAGCCAGGATCAGGGGGATACGCAGTATTTT
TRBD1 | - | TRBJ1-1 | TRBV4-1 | CASSSETGGDPEAFF | TGCGCCAGCAGCTCGGAGACAGGGGGCGACCCTGAAGCTTTCTTT
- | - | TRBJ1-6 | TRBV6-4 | CASSEFGGNSPLHF | TGTGCCAGCAGTGAGTTCGGCGGTAATTCACCCCTCCACTTT
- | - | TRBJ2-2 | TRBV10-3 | CAITPGRYSNTGELFF | TGTGCCATCACCCCGGGTCGGTACTCGAACACCGGGGAGCTGTTTTTT
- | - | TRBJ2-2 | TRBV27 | CASSSQVVLDTGELFF | TGTGCCAGCAGTTCCCAGGTCGTTCTCGACACCGGGGAGCTGTTTTTT
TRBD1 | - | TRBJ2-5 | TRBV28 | CASSTPGQGSIETQYF | TGTGCCAGCAGCACCCCGGGACAGGGGTCTATCGAGACCCAGTACTTC